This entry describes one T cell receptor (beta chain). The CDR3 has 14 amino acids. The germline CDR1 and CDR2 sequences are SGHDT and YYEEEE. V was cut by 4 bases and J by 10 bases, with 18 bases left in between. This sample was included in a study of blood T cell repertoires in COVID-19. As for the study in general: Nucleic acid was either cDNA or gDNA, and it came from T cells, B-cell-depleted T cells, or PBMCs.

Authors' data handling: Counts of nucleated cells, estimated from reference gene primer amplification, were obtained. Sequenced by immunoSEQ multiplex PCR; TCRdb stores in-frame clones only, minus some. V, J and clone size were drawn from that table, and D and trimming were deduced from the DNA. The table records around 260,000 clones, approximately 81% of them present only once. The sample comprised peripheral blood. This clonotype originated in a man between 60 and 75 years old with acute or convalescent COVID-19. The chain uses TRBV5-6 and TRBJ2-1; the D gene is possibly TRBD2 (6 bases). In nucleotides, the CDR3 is TGTGCCAGCAGCCTGGAGGGCCCGCGGGCGGAGCAGTTCTTC. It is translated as CASSLEGPRAEQFF.